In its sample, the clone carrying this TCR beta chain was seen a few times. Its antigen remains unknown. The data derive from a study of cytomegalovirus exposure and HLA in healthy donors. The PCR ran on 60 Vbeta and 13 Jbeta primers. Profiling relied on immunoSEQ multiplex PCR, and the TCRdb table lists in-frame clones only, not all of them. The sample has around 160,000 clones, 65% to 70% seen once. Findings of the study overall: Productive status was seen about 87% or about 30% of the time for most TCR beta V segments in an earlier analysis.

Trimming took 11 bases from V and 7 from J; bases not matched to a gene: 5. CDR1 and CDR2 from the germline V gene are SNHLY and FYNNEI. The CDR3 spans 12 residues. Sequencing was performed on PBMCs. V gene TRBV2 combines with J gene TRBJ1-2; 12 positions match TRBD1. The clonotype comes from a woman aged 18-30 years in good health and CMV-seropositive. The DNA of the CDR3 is TGTGCCGGGGGACAGGGGGCGTTTGGCTACACCTTC. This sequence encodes CAGGQGAFGYTF.